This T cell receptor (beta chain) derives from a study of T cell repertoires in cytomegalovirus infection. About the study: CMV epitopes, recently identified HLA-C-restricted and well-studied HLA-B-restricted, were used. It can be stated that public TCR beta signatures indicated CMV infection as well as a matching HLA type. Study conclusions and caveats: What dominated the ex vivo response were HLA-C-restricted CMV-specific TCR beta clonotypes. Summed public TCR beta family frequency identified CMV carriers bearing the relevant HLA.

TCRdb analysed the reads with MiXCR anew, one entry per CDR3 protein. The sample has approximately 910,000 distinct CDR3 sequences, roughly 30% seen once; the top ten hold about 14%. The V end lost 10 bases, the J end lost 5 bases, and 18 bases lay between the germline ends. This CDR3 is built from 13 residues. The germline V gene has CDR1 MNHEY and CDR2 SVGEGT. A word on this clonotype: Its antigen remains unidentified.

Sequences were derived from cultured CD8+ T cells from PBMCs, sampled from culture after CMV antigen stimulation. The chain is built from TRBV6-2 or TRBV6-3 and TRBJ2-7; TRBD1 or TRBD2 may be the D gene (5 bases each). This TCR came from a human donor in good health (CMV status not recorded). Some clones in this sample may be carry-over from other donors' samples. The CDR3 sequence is CANITGPSDEQYV. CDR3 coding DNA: TGTGCCAACATTACGGGGCCCTCGGACGAGCAGTACGTC.